These 5 T cell receptor beta chains originate from one sample sequenced in a study of T-cell memory formation after mild COVID-19. TCRdb itself ran the 5' RACE reads through MiXCR, one entry per CDR3 protein. Seen here are tens of thousands of distinct CDR3 sequences, 6.1% observed once, and the top ten hold 0.8% to 1%. The sequenced sample consisted of PBMCs or a T cell subset sorted from them (not recorded which). These receptors were obtained from an adult who had mild COVID-19 (a few samples of this study predate the infection). Cell type and time point are not known.

This clonotype was recorded many times. The chain carries TRBV5-1 and TRBJ1-1; D is unclear. Looked up from germline, CDR1 is SGHRS and CDR2 is YFSETQ. CDR3 length: 14 residues. The V and J ends lost 1 base and 0 bases respectively, with 7 bases between them. Here the CDR3 reads CASSLRQLNTEAFF. The CDR3 DNA is TGCGCCAGCAGCTTGAGGCAGTTGAACACTGAAGCTTTCTTT.

The gene calls are TRBV5-1 and TRBJ2-5, with D perhaps TRBD1 (6 bases). V lost 0 bases to trimming and J lost 5 bases, with 17 bases between them. CDR3 length equals 16 residues. Looked up from germline, CDR1 is SGHRS and CDR2 is YFSETQ. In nucleotides, the CDR3 is TGCGCCAGCAGCTTGGCTGGGGGCGATTCAGGCGAGACCCAGTACTTC. Translated, it gives CASSLAGGDSGETQYF.

This clonotype occurred many times. This rearrangement joins TRBV27 to TRBJ2-2; D call uncertain. Germline V gene lookup returns CDR1 MNHEY and CDR2 SMNVEV (reference sequence). CDR3 length: 13 amino acids. The V and J ends lost 6 bases and 5 bases respectively, with 10 bases between them. The CDR3 sequence: CASRHLGTGELFF. The CDR3 nucleotides are TGTGCCAGCAGGCACCTGGGGACCGGGGAGCTGTTTTTT.

This clonotype was seen a handful of times. The rearrangement joins TRBV20-1 to TRBJ1-2; the D is unclear. The CDR3 spans 13 residues. Trimming removed 5 bases from V and 7 bases from J, with 17 bases in between. The germline CDR1 and CDR2 sequences are DFQATT and SNEGSKA (reference sequence). CDR3: CSASTPGSSGYTF. CDR3 DNA: TGCAGTGCTTCAACCCCTGGGTCCTCTGGCTACACCTTC.

The table lists this clonotype with many counts. The chain uses TRBV6-6 and TRBJ2-5; TRBD1 matches 7 bases. Germline V gives CDR1 MNHNY, CDR2 SVGAGI (reference sequence). The J segment lost 2 bases and the V segment lost 2 bases, leaving 5 bases of the junction unmatched. CDR3 size: 15 residues. The CDR3 protein is CASSYARQGQETQYF. CDR3 DNA: TGTGCCAGCAGTTACGCCCGACAGGGACAAGAGACCCAGTACTTC.